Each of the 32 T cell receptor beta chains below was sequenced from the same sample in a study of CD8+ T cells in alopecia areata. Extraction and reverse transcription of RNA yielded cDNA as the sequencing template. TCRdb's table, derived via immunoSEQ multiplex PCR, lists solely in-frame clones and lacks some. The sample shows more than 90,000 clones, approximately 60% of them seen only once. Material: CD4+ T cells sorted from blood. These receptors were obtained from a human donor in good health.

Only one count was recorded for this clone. As DNA, the CDR3 is TGTGCCAGCAGTGCACATTTCCCAGATACGCAGTATTTT. It yields the protein CASSAHFPDTQYF. The chain is built from TRBV25-1 and TRBJ2-3, with unresolved D. Trimming stripped 4 bases from V and 4 bases from J, with 9 bases between. CDR3 length: 13 amino acids. Germline CDR1 and CDR2: MGHDK and SYGVNS.

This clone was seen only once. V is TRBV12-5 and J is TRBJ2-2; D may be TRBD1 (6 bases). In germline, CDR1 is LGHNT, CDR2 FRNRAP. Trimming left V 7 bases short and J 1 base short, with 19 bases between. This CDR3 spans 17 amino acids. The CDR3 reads CASASLTGTLNTGELFF. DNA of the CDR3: TGTGCTAGTGCGTCACTAACCGGGACACTGAACACCGGGGAGCTGTTTTTT.

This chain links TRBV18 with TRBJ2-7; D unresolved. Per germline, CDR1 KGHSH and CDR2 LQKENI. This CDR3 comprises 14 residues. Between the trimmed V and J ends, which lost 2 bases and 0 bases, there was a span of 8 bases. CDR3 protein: CASSPGSSSYEQYF. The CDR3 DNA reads TGTGCCAGCTCACCAGGGTCTAGCTCCTACGAGCAGTACTTC.

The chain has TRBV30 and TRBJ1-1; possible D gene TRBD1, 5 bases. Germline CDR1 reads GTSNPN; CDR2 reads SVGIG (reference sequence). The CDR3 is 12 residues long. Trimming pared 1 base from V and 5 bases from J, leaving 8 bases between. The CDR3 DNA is TGTGCCTGGAGTGGGTGGGGGACTGAAGCTTTCTTT. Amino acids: CAWSGWGTEAFF.

CDR3 protein: CASSADTNYGYTF. CDR3 in DNA: TGTGCCAGCTCAGCCGACACTAACTATGGCTACACCTTC. V usage is TRBV18 and J usage is TRBJ1-2; no clear D gene. CDR1 and CDR2 (germline): KGHSH, LQKENI. The CDR3 covers 13 residues. Trimming took off 5 bases at V and 0 bases at J, with 7 bases between the two ends. Complete variable domain (other parts from reference TRBV18 and TRBJ1-2): NAGVMQNPRHLVRRRGQEARLRCSPMKGHSHVYWYRQLPEEGLKFMVYLQKENIIDESGMPKERFSAEFPKEGPSILRIQQVVRGDSAAYFCASSADTNYGYTFGSGTRLTVV.

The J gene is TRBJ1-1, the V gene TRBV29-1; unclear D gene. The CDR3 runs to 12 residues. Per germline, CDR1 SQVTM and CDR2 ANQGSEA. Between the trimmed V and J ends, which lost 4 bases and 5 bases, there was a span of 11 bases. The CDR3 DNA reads TGCAGCGTTGCCGGCGGGAGGACTGAAGCTTTCTTT. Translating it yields CSVAGGRTEAFF.

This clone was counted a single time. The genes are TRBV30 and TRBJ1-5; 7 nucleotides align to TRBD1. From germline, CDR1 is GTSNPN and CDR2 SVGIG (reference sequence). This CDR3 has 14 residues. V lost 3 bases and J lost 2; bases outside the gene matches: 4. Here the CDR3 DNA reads TGTGCCTGGAGGCAAGACAGGGGCAATCAGCCCCAGCATTTT. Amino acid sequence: CAWRQDRGNQPQHF.

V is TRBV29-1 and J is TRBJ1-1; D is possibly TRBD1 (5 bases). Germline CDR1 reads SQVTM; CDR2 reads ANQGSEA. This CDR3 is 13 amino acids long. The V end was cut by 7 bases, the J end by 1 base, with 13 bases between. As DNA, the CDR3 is TGCAGCGCGACGACAGCACAGAACACTGAAGCTTTCTTT. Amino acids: CSATTAQNTEAFF.

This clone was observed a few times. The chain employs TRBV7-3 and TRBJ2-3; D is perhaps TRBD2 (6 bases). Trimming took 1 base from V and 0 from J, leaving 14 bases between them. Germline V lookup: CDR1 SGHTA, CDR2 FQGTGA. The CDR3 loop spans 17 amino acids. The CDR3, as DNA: TGTGCCAGCAGCTTAAGCGGGGCTAGCAGAAGCACAGATACGCAGTATTTT. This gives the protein CASSLSGASRSTDTQYF.

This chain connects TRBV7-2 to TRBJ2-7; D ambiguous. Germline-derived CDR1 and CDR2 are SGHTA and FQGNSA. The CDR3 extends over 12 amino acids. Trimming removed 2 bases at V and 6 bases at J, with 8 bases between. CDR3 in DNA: TGTGCCAGCAGCTTACGTATCGGCGAGCAGTACTTC. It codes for CASSLRIGEQYF. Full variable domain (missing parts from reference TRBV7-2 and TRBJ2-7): GAGVSQSPSNKVTEKGKDVELRCDPISGHTALYWYRQSLGQGLEFLIYFQGNSAPDKSGLPSDRFSAERTGGSVSTLTIQRTQQEDSAVYLCASSLRIGEQYFGPGTRLTVT.

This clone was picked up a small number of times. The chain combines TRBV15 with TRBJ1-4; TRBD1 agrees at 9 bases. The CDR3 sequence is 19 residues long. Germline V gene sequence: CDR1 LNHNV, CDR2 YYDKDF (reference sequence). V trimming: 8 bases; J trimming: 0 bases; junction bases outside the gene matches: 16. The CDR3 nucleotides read TGTGCCACCTTAACGGACCGGGACAGGGTTTATGCAACTAATGAAAAACTGTTTTTT. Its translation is CATLTDRDRVYATNEKLFF.

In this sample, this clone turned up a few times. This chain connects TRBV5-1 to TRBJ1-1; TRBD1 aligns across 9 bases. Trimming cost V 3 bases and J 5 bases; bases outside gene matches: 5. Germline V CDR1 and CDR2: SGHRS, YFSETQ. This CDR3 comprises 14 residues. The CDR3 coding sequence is TGCGCCAGCAGCTCCGACAGGGGGGAAACTGAAGCTTTCTTT. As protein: CASSSDRGETEAFF.

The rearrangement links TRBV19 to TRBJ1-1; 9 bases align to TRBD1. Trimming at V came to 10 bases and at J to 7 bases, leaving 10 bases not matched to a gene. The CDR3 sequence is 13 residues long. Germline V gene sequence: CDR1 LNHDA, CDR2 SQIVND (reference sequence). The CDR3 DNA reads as TGTGCCACAAAAAGGACAGGGGAAGTTGAAGCTTTCTTT. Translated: CATKRTGEVEAFF.

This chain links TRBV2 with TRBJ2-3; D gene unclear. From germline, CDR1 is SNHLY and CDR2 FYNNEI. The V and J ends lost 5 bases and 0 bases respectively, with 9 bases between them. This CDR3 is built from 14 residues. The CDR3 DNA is TGTGCCAGCAGTCTCGGACCTAGCACAGATACGCAGTATTTT. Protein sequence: CASSLGPSTDTQYF.

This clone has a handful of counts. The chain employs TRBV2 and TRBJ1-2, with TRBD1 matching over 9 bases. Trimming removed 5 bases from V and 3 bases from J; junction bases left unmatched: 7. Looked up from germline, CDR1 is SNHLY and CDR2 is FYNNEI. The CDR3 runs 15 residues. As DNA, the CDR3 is TGTGCCAGCAGTAGGGACAGGGAAAGTGACTATGGCTACACCTTC. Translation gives CASSRDRESDYGYTF.

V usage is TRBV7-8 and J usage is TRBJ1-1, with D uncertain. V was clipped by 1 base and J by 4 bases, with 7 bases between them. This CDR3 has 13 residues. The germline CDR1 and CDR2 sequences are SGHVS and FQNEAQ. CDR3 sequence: CASSLEVLTEAFF. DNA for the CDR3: TGTGCCAGCAGCTTAGAGGTTCTCACTGAAGCTTTCTTT.

The CDR3, as DNA: TGCAGCGTTGACCCCAGGGGTGTAGAGACCCAGTACTTC. This encodes CSVDPRGVETQYF. The rearrangement uses TRBV29-1 and TRBJ2-5, with D perhaps matching TRBD1 (6 bases). This CDR3 comprises 13 residues. V was shortened by 3 bases and J by 4 bases, with 12 bases between the two germline ends. CDR1 and CDR2 from the germline V gene are SQVTM and ANQGSEA.

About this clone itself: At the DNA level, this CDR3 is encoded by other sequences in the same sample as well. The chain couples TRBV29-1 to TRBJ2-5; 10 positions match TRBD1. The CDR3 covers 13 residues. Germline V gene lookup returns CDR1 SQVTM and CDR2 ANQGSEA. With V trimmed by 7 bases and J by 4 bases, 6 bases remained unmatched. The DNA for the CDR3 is TGCAGCGCCCGACAGGGGGCTGGAGAGACCCAGTACTTC. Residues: CSARQGAGETQYF.

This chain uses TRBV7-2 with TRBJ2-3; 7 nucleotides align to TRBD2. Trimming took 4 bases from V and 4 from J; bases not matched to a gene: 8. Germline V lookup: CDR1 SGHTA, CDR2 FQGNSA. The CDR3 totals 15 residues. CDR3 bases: TGTGCCAGCAGCTCGTGGGGGGGGAACGCAGATACGCAGTATTTT. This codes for CASSSWGGNADTQYF.

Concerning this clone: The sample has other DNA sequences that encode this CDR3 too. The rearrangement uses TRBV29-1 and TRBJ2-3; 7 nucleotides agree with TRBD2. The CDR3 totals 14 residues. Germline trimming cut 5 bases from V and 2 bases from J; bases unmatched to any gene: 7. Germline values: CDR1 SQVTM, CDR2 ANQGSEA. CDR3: CSVSPLAATDTQYF. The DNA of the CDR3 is TGCAGCGTTTCCCCGCTAGCGGCCACAGATACGCAGTATTTT.

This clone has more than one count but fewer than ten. This chain's CDR3 is CSVIPQFRRTDTQYF. The CDR3, as DNA: TGCAGCGTCATACCTCAGTTCCGTCGCACAGATACGCAGTATTTT. This sequence joins TRBV29-1 and TRBJ2-3, with D unresolved. With 6 bases removed from V and 1 base from J, the gap between germline ends came to 17 bases. This CDR3 comprises 15 residues. The germline CDR1 and CDR2 sequences are SQVTM and ANQGSEA.

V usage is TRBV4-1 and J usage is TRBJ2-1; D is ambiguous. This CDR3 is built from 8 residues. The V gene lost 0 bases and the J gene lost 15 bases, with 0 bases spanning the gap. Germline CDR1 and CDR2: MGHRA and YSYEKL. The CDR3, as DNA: TGCGCCAGCAGCCAAGAGTTCTTC. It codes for CASSQEFF.

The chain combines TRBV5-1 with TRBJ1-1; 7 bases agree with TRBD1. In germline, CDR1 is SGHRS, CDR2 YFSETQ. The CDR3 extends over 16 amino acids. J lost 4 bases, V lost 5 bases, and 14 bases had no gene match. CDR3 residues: CASSVWTGGRGTEAFF. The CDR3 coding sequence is TGCGCCAGCAGTGTTTGGACAGGCGGCAGGGGCACTGAAGCTTTCTTT. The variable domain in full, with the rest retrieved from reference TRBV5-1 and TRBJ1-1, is KAGVTQTPRYLIKTRGQQVTLSCSPISGHRSVSWYQQTPGQGLQFLFEYFSETQRNKGNFPGRFSGRQFSNSRSEMNVSTLELGDSALYLCASSVWTGGRGTEAFFGQGTRLTVV.

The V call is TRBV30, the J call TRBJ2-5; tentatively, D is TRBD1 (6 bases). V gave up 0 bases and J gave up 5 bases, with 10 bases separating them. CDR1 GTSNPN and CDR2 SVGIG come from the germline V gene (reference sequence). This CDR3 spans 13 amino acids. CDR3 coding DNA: TGTGCCTGGAGTGTACAGGGTCCTGAGACCCAGTACTTC. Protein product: CAWSVQGPETQYF. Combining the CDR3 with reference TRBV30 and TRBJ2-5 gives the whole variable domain SQTIHQWPATLVQPVGSPLSLECTVEGTSNPNLYWYRQAAGRGLQLLFYSVGIGQISSEVPQNLSASRPQDRQFILSSKKLLLSDSGFYLCAWSVQGPETQYFGPGTRLLVL.

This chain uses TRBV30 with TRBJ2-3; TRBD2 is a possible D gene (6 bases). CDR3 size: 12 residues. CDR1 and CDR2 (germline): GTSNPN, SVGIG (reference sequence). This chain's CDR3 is CSGGTSTDTQYF. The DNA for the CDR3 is TGTAGTGGGGGGACTAGCACAGATACGCAGTATTTT. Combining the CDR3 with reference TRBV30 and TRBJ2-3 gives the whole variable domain SQTIHQWPATLVQPVGSPLSLECTVEGTSNPNLYWYRQAAGRGLQLLFYSVGIGQISSEVPQNLSASRPQDRQFILSSKKLLLSDSGFYLCSGGTSTDTQYFGPGTRLTVL.

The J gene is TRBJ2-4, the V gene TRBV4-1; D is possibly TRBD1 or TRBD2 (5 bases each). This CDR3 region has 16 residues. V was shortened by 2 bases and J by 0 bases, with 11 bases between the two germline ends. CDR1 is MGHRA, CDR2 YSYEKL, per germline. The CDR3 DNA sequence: TGCGCCAGCAGCCAATATACCGGGACAGCCAAAAACATTCAGTACTTC. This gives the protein CASSQYTGTAKNIQYF.

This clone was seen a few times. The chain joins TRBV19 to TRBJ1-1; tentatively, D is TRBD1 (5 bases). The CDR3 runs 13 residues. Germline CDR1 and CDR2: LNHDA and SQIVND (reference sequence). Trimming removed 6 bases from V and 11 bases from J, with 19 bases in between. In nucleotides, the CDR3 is TGTGCCAGTAGCACCCCTCAAACCGGGACGGCTTTCTTT. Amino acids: CASSTPQTGTAFF.

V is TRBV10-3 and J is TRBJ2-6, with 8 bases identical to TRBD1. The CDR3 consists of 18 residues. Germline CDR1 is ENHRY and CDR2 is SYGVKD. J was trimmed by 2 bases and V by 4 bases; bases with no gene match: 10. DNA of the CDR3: TGTGCCATCAGTGGTTCCCCCCAGACAGGGGCTGGGGCCAACGTCCTGACTTTC. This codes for CAISGSPQTGAGANVLTF.

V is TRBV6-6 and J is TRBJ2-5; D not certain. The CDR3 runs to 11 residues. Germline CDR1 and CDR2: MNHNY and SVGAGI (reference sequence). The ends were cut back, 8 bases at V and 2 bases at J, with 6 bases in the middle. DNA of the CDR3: TGTGCCAGCTTGGGGCAAGAGACCCAGTACTTC. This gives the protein CASLGQETQYF.

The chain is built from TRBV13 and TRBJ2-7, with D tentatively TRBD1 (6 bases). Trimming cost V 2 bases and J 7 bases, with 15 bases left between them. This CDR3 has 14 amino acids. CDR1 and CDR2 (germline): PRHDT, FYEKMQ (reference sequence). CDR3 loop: CASSLTQGPSEQYF. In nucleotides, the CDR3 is TGTGCCAGCAGCTTAACGCAGGGGCCGAGTGAGCAGTACTTC.

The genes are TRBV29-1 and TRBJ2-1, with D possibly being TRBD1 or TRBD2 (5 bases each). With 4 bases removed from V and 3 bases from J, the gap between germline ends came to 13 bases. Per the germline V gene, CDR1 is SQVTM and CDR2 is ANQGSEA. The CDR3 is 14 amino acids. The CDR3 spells CSVALRGVYNEQFF. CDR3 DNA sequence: TGCAGCGTTGCCCTCCGAGGGGTCTACAATGAGCAGTTCTTC.

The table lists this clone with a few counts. The CDR3 here is CASSSDRMNTEAFF. The DNA for the CDR3 is TGTGCCAGTAGCTCGGACAGGATGAACACTGAAGCTTTCTTT. This chain uses TRBV19 with TRBJ1-1; 7 bases are a match to TRBD1. The CDR3 runs 14 residues. The germline CDR1 and CDR2 sequences are LNHDA and SQIVND (reference sequence). V lost 6 bases, J lost 0 bases, and 4 bases stayed unmatched.